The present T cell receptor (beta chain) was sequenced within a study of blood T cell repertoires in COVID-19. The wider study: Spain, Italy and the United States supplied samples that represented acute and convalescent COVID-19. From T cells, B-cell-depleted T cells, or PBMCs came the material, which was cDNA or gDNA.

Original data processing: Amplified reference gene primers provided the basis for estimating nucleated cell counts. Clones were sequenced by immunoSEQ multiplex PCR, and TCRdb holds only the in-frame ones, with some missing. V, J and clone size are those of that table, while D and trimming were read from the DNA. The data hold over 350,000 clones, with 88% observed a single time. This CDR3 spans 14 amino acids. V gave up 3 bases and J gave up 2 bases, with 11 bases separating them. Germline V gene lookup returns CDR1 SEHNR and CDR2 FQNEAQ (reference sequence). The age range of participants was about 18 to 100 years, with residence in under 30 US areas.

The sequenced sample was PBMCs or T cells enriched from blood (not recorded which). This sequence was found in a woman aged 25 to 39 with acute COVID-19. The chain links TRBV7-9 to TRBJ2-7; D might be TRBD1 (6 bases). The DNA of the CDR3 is TGTGCCAGCAGCTTGAAGGACAGACCCTACGAGCAGTACTTC. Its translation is CASSLKDRPYEQYF.